The 27 T cell receptor beta chains presented below share a single source sample, sequenced in a study of human T cells and chemical hapten exposure. The time point here: patch test 2, 6 weeks after DPC sensitization. Treatment given: therapeutic diphenylcyclopropenone sensitization with weekly scalp DPC. TCRdb reprocessed the RACE reads with MiXCR, giving one entry per CDR3 protein. The sample consists of about 380,000 distinct CDR3 sequences, nearly 6.5% of them appearing once. The material was whole blood, obtained in connection with sensitization to the hapten diphenylcyclopropenone (DPC). The source is a woman aged 18-30 years with alopecia areata. Some clones in this sample may be carry-over from other donors' samples.

This clonotype was recorded many times. V is TRBV13 and J is TRBJ2-7; 8 positions agree with TRBD2. V lost 0 bases, J lost 1 base, and 5 bases stayed unmatched. Germline V gene sequence: CDR1 PRHDT, CDR2 FYEKMQ (reference sequence). The CDR3 length is 16 residues. This chain's CDR3 is CASSLGPAGASYEQYF. Written as DNA, the CDR3 is TGTGCCAGCAGCTTAGGCCCAGCGGGGGCTTCCTACGAGCAGTACTTC.

The V gene is TRBV20-1, the J gene TRBJ1-2; 8 bases align to TRBD1. The CDR3 loop spans 14 amino acids. Germline CDR1 DFQATT, CDR2 SNEGSKA (reference sequence). V gave up 0 bases and J gave up 5 bases; unmatched junction bases: 5. The CDR3 reads CSARDEDRGYGYTF. CDR3 DNA sequence: TGCAGTGCTAGAGACGAAGACAGGGGATATGGCTACACCTTC.

A few counts support this clonotype. V and J are TRBV6-6 and TRBJ1-1; perhaps TRBD1 as D (5 bases). Per germline, CDR1 MNHNY and CDR2 SVGAGI (reference sequence). This CDR3 has 14 amino acids. The V end lost 3 bases, the J end lost 7 bases, and 15 bases lay between the germline ends. The CDR3 spells CASSYFGPRGEAFF. The CDR3 DNA sequence: TGTGCCAGCAGTTATTTCGGCCCTAGGGGTGAAGCTTTCTTT.

This clonotype has a count of ten or more. This chain uses TRBV28 with TRBJ1-5; D remains ambiguous. The germline V and J ends were trimmed by 7 bases and 3 bases, with 16 bases remaining between them. Germline V lookup: CDR1 MDHEN, CDR2 SYDVKM. The CDR3 has 15 residues. The chain's CDR3 is CASTLSSGNNQPQHF. The CDR3 region has the DNA TGTGCCAGCACCCTTTCCTCGGGGAACAATCAGCCCCAGCATTTT. Full variable domain (outside the CDR3, taken from reference TRBV28 and TRBJ1-5): DVKVTQSSRYLVKRTGEKVFLECVQDMDHENMFWYRQDPGLGLRLIYFSYDVKMKEKGDIPEGYSVSREKKERFSLILESASTNQTSMYLCASTLSSGNNQPQHFGDGTRLSIL.

This clonotype has only a few counts. The chain recombines TRBV6-5 with TRBJ1-2, with D unclear. V was clipped by 0 bases and J by 4 bases, with 21 bases between them. The CDR3 runs to 18 residues. CDR1 MNHEY and CDR2 SVGAGI come from the germline V gene. The CDR3 bases are TGTGCCAGCAGTTACTCGAGCCGGGATGTTGCCCCTCGCTATGGCTACACCTTC. Residues: CASSYSSRDVAPRYGYTF.

This clonotype showed up many times. V gene TRBV23-1 combines with J gene TRBJ2-4; D may be TRBD2 (6 bases). TRBV23-1 qualifies as an ORF whose function is uncertain. The CDR3 is made up of 16 amino acids. The V end lost 1 base, the J end lost 9 bases, and 19 bases lay between the germline ends. CDR3 in amino acids: CASSQYPGVGHTIQYF. The CDR3 nucleotides read TGCGCCAGCAGTCAATACCCGGGAGTCGGGCATACCATTCAGTACTTC.

In this sample, this clonotype turned up a few times. V usage is TRBV7-3 and J usage is TRBJ2-5; no definite D call. The germline CDR1 and CDR2 sequences are SGHTA and FQGTGA. Trimming took 4 bases from V and 4 from J, leaving 7 bases between them. There are 12 residues in the CDR3. The CDR3 here is CASSSSRETQYF. The CDR3 coding sequence is TGTGCCAGCAGCTCGTCAAGAGAGACCCAGTACTTC.

The V call is TRBV7-9, the J call TRBJ1-6, with D possibly TRBD1 on 5 matching bases. V was pared by 2 bases and J by 10 bases, with 15 bases between. CDR3 length: 15 residues. Germline CDR1 and CDR2: SEHNR and FQNEAQ (reference sequence). In nucleotides, the CDR3 is TGTGCCAGCAGCTTATTCCGGGACCTACCCTCACCCCTCCACTTT. Residues: CASSLFRDLPSPLHF.

Ten or more counts support this clonotype. The rearrangement uses TRBV27 and TRBJ1-6; TRBD1 might be the D (5 bases). The CDR3 runs to 16 residues. Germline V gene data show CDR1 as MNHEY and CDR2 as SMNVEV (reference sequence). Trimming removed 8 bases from V and 7 bases from J, with 21 bases in between. CDR3 residues: CASSLSGRVWNSPLHF. CDR3 nucleotide sequence: TGTGCCAGCTCGCTCTCGGGACGGGTTTGGAATTCACCCCTCCACTTT.

This rearrangement joins TRBV20-1 to TRBJ2-2, with unresolved D. This CDR3 has 13 amino acids. The germline V gene has CDR1 DFQATT and CDR2 SNEGSKA (reference sequence). V lost 3 bases and J 6 bases, leaving 11 bases between the germline ends. The CDR3 DNA is TGCAGTGCTAGCGGGCAGGTGGCCGGGGAGCTGTTTTTT. Translating it yields CSASGQVAGELFF.

This clonotype has only a few counts. This chain connects TRBV9 to TRBJ1-1, with 12 bases lining up with TRBD1. The CDR3 length is 16 residues. The trim removed 0 bases at V and 7 bases at J, leaving 7 bases unmatched. Germline-derived CDR1 and CDR2 are SGDLS and YYNGEE. The CDR3 nucleotides read TGTGCCAGCAGCGTAGGAGGGGGACAGGGGGCTGGTGAAGCTTTCTTT. Translated, it gives CASSVGGGQGAGEAFF.

The V gene is TRBV4-1, the J gene TRBJ2-5; TRBD2 matches at 9 bases. The V segment lost 4 bases and the J segment 7 bases; nucleotides outside the gene matches: 10. Germline V gene lookup returns CDR1 MGHRA and CDR2 YSYEKL. CDR3 size: 15 residues. The CDR3 region is CASSRGGGMSGTQYF. The DNA for the CDR3 is TGCGCCAGCAGCCGCGGGGGGGGTATGAGCGGGACCCAGTACTTC.

This clonotype occurred a few times. The rearrangement joins TRBV10-2 to TRBJ2-2; 12 bases align to TRBD1. CDR1 is WSHSY, CDR2 SAAADI, per germline. V was clipped by 1 base and J by 9 bases; unmatched bases: 3. CDR3 length: 15 amino acids. As DNA, the CDR3 is TGCGCCAGCAGTGAGTTGGGGACAGGGGGCCGGGAGCTGTTTTTT. This encodes CASSELGTGGRELFF.

The chain carries TRBV6-2 or TRBV6-3 and TRBJ2-3; D is perhaps TRBD2 (5 bases). Germline CDR1 MNHEY, CDR2 SVGEGT. V was pared by 5 bases and J by 1 base, with 10 bases between. The CDR3 length is 14 residues. CDR3 coding DNA: TGTGCCAGCAGTGGCGATAGCGGCACAGATACGCAGTATTTT. It encodes CASSGDSGTDTQYF.

This clonotype was seen a few times. The chain links TRBV20-1 to TRBJ1-5; the D gene is possibly TRBD1 (6 bases). The CDR3 sequence is 14 residues long. Trimming pared 0 bases from V and 7 bases from J, leaving 13 bases between. Germline lookup yields CDR1 DFQATT and CDR2 SNEGSKA (reference sequence). CDR3 loop: CSARDMAGVQPQHF. The CDR3 nucleotides are TGCAGTGCTAGAGACATGGCAGGGGTGCAGCCCCAGCATTTT.

This clonotype was observed many times. The V and J genes are TRBV29-1 and TRBJ2-2; D not resolved. Germline CDR1 reads SQVTM; CDR2 reads ANQGSEA. The CDR3 is made up of 11 amino acids. The germline V and J ends were trimmed by 5 bases and 7 bases, with 8 bases remaining between them. CDR3 region: CSVLNDGELFF. The CDR3 nucleotides are TGCAGCGTTCTGAATGACGGGGAGCTGTTTTTT.

In its sample, this clonotype was seen many times. The chain links TRBV5-1 to TRBJ2-3; D possibly corresponds to TRBD2 (6 bases). The CDR3 length is 16 residues. Germline lookup yields CDR1 SGHRS and CDR2 YFSETQ. V shed 4 bases and J shed 1 base, with 16 bases lying between them. CDR3 residues: CASSPADGGGTDTQYF. CDR3 nucleotides: TGCGCCAGCAGCCCCGCCGACGGCGGGGGCACAGATACGCAGTATTTT.

A few counts support this clonotype. The V call is TRBV7-3, the J call TRBJ2-2, with D perhaps assigned TRBD1 or TRBD2 (5 bases each). The CDR3 has 16 amino acids. Germline CDR1 and CDR2: SGHTA and FQGTGA. The germline V and J ends were trimmed by 1 base and 7 bases, with 16 bases remaining between them. The CDR3 coding sequence is TGTGCCAGCAGCTTAAGTCTCTCAGGGACGGGCGGGGAGCTGTTTTTT. It translates to CASSLSLSGTGGELFF.

There are many counts of this clonotype. The chain couples TRBV28 to TRBJ2-3, with 9 positions matching TRBD1. The germline V gene encodes CDR1 MDHEN and CDR2 SYDVKM. The CDR3 spans 17 residues. Unmatched junction bases numbered 8, after V lost 2 bases and J lost 2 bases. CDR3 bases: TGTGCCAGCAGTTTAGCGACAGGGGGATACATCACAGATACGCAGTATTTT. Translation gives CASSLATGGYITDTQYF.

There are many counts of this clonotype. The chain carries TRBV5-6 and TRBJ1-6, with 8 bases aligning to TRBD1. From germline, CDR1 is SGHDT and CDR2 YYEEEE. The CDR3 consists of 14 residues. V lost 4 bases, J lost 10 bases, and 7 bases stayed unmatched. This CDR3 is CASSPPGGWSPLHF. CDR3 DNA: TGTGCCAGCAGCCCACCAGGGGGCTGGTCACCCCTCCACTTT.

This clonotype has more than one count but fewer than ten. The chain has TRBV7-9 and TRBJ2-1; D is uncertain. The V gene lost 11 bases and the J gene lost 8 bases, with 4 bases spanning the gap. The CDR3 is 8 residues long. CDR1 and CDR2 from the germline V gene are SEHNR and FQNEAQ (reference sequence). The CDR3 reads CARDEQFF. DNA of the CDR3: TGTGCCCGCGATGAGCAGTTCTTC.

This clonotype was counted between two and nine times. The CDR3 loop reads CASAGVSEQFF. The CDR3 DNA sequence: TGTGCCAGCGCAGGGGTCAGTGAGCAGTTCTTC. The chain recombines TRBV2 with TRBJ2-1; D perhaps matches TRBD1 (6 bases). Per germline, CDR1 SNHLY and CDR2 FYNNEI. CDR3 size: 11 residues. V was clipped by 8 bases and J by 9 bases, with 11 bases between them.

This clonotype was detected ten times or more. The CDR3 region is CASSKRTETGNTIYF. CDR3 in DNA: TGTGCCAGCAGTAAACGGACAGAGACTGGAAACACCATATATTTT. The V call is TRBV6-6, the J call TRBJ1-3, with D possibly being TRBD1 (6 bases). Germline loops: CDR1 MNHNY, CDR2 SVGAGI (reference sequence). This CDR3 is 15 amino acids long. Trimming pared 5 bases from V and 2 bases from J, leaving 13 bases between.

This clonotype was seen only a few times. This chain uses TRBV9 with TRBJ2-5, with 7 bases identical to TRBD2. V was clipped by 0 bases and J by 4 bases; unmatched bases: 3. The CDR3 loop spans 14 amino acids. Germline V gene lookup returns CDR1 SGDLS and CDR2 YYNGEE. The DNA for the CDR3 is TGTGCCAGCAGCGTAGGGAGCGGGGTAGAGACCCAGTACTTC. This codes for CASSVGSGVETQYF.

This clonotype was observed at least ten times. This sequence joins TRBV28 and TRBJ2-6, with D hard to call. Trimming pared 3 bases from V and 0 bases from J, leaving 12 bases between. The CDR3 is 17 amino acids. The V gene's germline CDR1 is MDHEN and CDR2 SYDVKM. For the CDR3, the DNA is TGTGCCAGCAGTTTGTGGCAGGATCTCTCTGGGGCCAACGTCCTGACTTTC. It yields the protein CASSLWQDLSGANVLTF.

This clonotype has ten or more counts. V gene TRBV28 combines with J gene TRBJ1-1, with D maybe TRBD1 (6 bases). This CDR3 is 14 amino acids long. The V gene lost 2 bases and the J gene lost 6 bases, with 13 bases spanning the gap. Germline CDR1 reads MDHEN; CDR2 reads SYDVKM. CDR3 loop: CASSLGGASAEAFF. CDR3 nucleotides: TGTGCCAGCAGTTTAGGGGGGGCGTCGGCTGAAGCTTTCTTT.

The chain combines TRBV5-1 with TRBJ2-3, with D perhaps assigned TRBD1 or TRBD2 (5 bases each). The ends were cut back, 3 bases at V and 4 bases at J, with 15 bases in the middle. The CDR3 has 15 amino acids. Germline CDR1 and CDR2: SGHRS and YFSETQ. The CDR3 nucleotides read TGCGCCAGCAGCTGGCCCCCTGGGACCTCAGATACGCAGTATTTT. Translating gives CASSWPPGTSDTQYF.